This section outlines one T cell receptor beta chain sequence together with its context. Its antigen remains unidentified. The content of samples before DNA extraction was roughly 0.95-11 million cryopreserved PBMC. The CDR3 is 14 residues long. Germline V gene data show CDR1 as MNHEY and CDR2 as SMNVEV (reference sequence). V was clipped by 0 bases and J by 3 bases; unmatched bases: 1. The data derive from a study of long-term antiretroviral therapy in people with HIV. Study overall: The earliest samples came from an era when ART typically awaited falling CD4 counts.

Study-wide points: An increase in diversity followed ART, yet levels stayed below transplant donor controls.

A v3.0 immunoSEQ assay was performed at survey level. Repertoires were generated with immunoSEQ multiplex PCR, while TCRdb's copy carries only in-frame clones and drops some. The sample includes 45,000 or so clones, less than 95% of them seen just once. The chain combines TRBV27 with TRBJ2-7; 8 bases align to TRBD2. This TCR came from a young man with HIV. The source was unsorted PBMCs, collected approximately 9.1 years after starting antiretroviral therapy. Here the CDR3 DNA reads TGTGCCAGCAGTTTATCGGCGGGGGGCTACGAGCAGTACTTC. Translating gives CASSLSAGGYEQYF.